This passage covers 10 T cell receptor beta chains from one sample sequenced in a study of regulatory T cells in long-lasting Graves disease. Described time point: newly diagnosed GD, antithyroid drugs for less than 3 months. Making the TCR library involved RNA that had been extracted from PBMCs. Investigators prepared the TCR beta libraries by applying iRepertoire HTBI primers and Arm-PCR of CDR3 regions. In TCRdb, the multiplex PCR reads were re-called with MiXCR into one record per CDR3 protein. The repertoire holds fewer than 500,000 distinct CDR3 sequences, with around 15% as singletons. These records were also assigned to another study, of T cells in Graves' hyperthyroidism and ophthalmopathy.

Sequenced material: peripheral blood mononuclear cells (PBMCs), taken at new diagnosis, from a patient treated with antithyroid drugs. The receptors stem from a man aged 35-49 years with Graves disease.

This clonotype was observed a handful of times. The rearrangement joins TRBV24-1 to TRBJ2-5; 8 nucleotides match TRBD1. Germline V CDR1 and CDR2: KGHDR, SFDVKD. V gave up 9 bases and J gave up 5 bases; unmatched junction bases: 16. This CDR3 contains 16 residues. The CDR3 coding sequence is TGTGCCACCGGGGAGTTCGGACAGGGAGGAAGTGAGACCCAGTACTTC. Translated: CATGEFGQGGSETQYF.

This clonotype has at least ten counts. The rearrangement uses TRBV7-9 and TRBJ2-7; D is possibly TRBD2 (5 bases). CDR3 length: 12 amino acids. Germline CDR1 reads SEHNR; CDR2 reads FQNEAQ (reference sequence). The V and J ends lost 5 bases and 3 bases respectively, with 8 bases between them. CDR3 in amino acids: CASSIRDYEQYF. CDR3 nucleotides: TGTGCCAGCAGCATCCGGGACTACGAGCAGTACTTC. The full variable domain, with the rest looked up from reference TRBV7-9 and TRBJ2-7, is DTGVSQNPRHKITKRGQNVTFRCDPISEHNRLYWYRQTLGQGPEFLTYFQNEAQLEKSRLLSDRFSAERPKGSFSTLEIQRTEQGDSAMYLCASSIRDYEQYFGPGTRLTVT.

This chain joins TRBV20-1 and TRBJ1-2; D might be TRBD1 (6 bases). V was clipped by 0 bases and J by 6 bases, with 11 bases between them. The CDR3 sequence is 13 residues long. Germline assignment: CDR1 DFQATT and CDR2 SNEGSKA (reference sequence). The CDR3, as DNA: TGCAGTGCTAGAGATAACACAGGGAATGGCTACACCTTC. This encodes CSARDNTGNGYTF.

The sample holds many counts of this clonotype. The chain couples TRBV6-2 or TRBV6-3 to TRBJ2-7, with D possibly being TRBD1 or TRBD2 (5 bases each). Germline CDR1 reads MNHEY; CDR2 reads SVGEGT. The CDR3 consists of 13 residues. V shed 0 bases and J shed 5 bases, with 8 bases lying between them. CDR3 residues: CASSYSGGNEQYF. The CDR3 DNA reads as TGTGCCAGCAGTTACTCTGGGGGAAACGAGCAGTACTTC.

The chain couples TRBV19 to TRBJ2-2; the D is unclear. This CDR3 spans 14 amino acids. With 7 bases removed from V and 4 bases from J, the gap between germline ends came to 13 bases. CDR1 LNHDA and CDR2 SQIVND come from the germline V gene (reference sequence). The CDR3 nucleotides are TGTGCCAGTAAAGCCGACTCGACCACCGGGGAGCTGTTTTTT. Its translation: CASKADSTTGELFF.

There are many counts of this clonotype. The chain uses TRBV15 and TRBJ2-7; D unclear. Germline lookup yields CDR1 LNHNV and CDR2 YYDKDF (reference sequence). V was clipped by 0 bases and J by 7 bases, with 13 bases between them. This CDR3 comprises 14 residues. The CDR3 sequence: CATSRDQNSREQYF. Here the CDR3 DNA reads TGTGCCACCAGCAGAGATCAAAACTCTCGGGAGCAGTACTTC.

Ten or more counts support this clonotype. This sequence joins TRBV20-1 and TRBJ2-1; D is unclear. CDR1 and CDR2 from the germline V gene are DFQATT and SNEGSKA (reference sequence). The CDR3 length is 15 residues. V lost 5 bases and J 7 bases, leaving 21 bases between the germline ends. This chain's CDR3 is CSARTSSGVVNEQFF. The CDR3 DNA follows: TGCAGTGCTCGGACCTCCTCTGGGGTGGTGAATGAGCAGTTCTTC.

This clonotype occurred many times. The chain has TRBV20-1 and TRBJ1-6; unclear D gene. Germline assignment: CDR1 DFQATT and CDR2 SNEGSKA (reference sequence). The CDR3 sequence is 15 residues long. Trimming pared 1 base from V and 4 bases from J, leaving 11 bases between. The CDR3 spells CSARAGSSYNSPLHF. DNA for the CDR3: TGCAGTGCTAGAGCTGGCAGTAGTTATAATTCACCCCTCCACTTT.

This clonotype came up many times. The rearrangement joins TRBV6-1 to TRBJ2-2, with D possibly TRBD1 on 5 matching bases. The CDR3 has 16 residues. CDR1 and CDR2 from the germline V gene are MNHNS and SASEGT. V dropped 6 bases and J dropped 7 bases, with 21 bases sitting between them. The CDR3 nucleotides read TGTGCCAGCAGCTCCACCAACAGATTGCAGGGCGGGGAGCTGTTTTTT. Residues: CASSSTNRLQGGELFF.

This clonotype was recorded once. A much larger clone differs from this one at a single base, so this may be a read error. This chain joins TRBV29-1 and TRBJ2-1; 7 nucleotides match TRBD2. V dropped 4 bases and J dropped 7; count of bases not matched to a gene: 10. Germline V gene lookup returns CDR1 SQVTM and CDR2 ANQGSEA. The length of the CDR3 is 14 residues. CDR3 residues: CSVVGSLAVNEQFF. In nucleotides, the CDR3 is TGCAGCGTTGTAGGGTCCCTAGCGGTTAATGAGCAGTTCTTC.